This T cell receptor beta chain was captured by sequencing in a study of blood T cell repertoires in COVID-19. Whole-study context: Donors in the United States, Italy and Spain gave samples during acute or convalescent COVID-19. From T cells, B-cell-depleted T cells, or PBMCs came the material, which was cDNA or gDNA.

Authors' analysis steps: Amplification of reference gene primers was used by the study to estimate nucleated cell counts. Clones were read by immunoSEQ multiplex PCR, and TCRdb kept only the in-frame ones, dropping some. V and J calls plus clone size are reproduced from that table; the DNA served to infer D and trimming. The sample lists fewer than 140,000 clones; under 85% were seen once. The source of this sequence is a woman aged 55-69 years with acute or convalescent COVID-19. Sequencing was performed on peripheral blood.

The CDR3 reads CAWSVPRGGSNEQFF. CDR3 in DNA: TGTGCCTGGAGTGTCCCCCGGGGGGGATCGAATGAGCAGTTCTTC. This chain uses TRBV30 with TRBJ2-1; 8 positions agree with TRBD2. The CDR3 length is 15 residues. The V and J ends lost 0 bases and 7 bases, in that order; junction bases with no gene match: 8. In germline, CDR1 is GTSNPN, CDR2 SVGIG (reference sequence).